This T cell receptor (beta chain) was sequenced in a study of response to subunit inactivated influenza vaccine. Study-wide findings and caveats: After each seasonal influenza vaccination, few new T cells are recruited, the authors suggested.

The CDR3 has 13 amino acids. Germline V CDR1 and CDR2: DFQATT, SNEGSKA (reference sequence). V lost 4 bases to trimming and J lost 4 bases, with 13 bases between them. TCRdb reanalysed the RT-PCR reads using MiXCR and keeps one entry per CDR3 protein. The data contain about 530,000 distinct CDR3 sequences, over 10% of them singletons. Many counts were recorded for this clonotype. Its antigen is unknown. The receptor was isolated from a man in his fifties or sixties who received an inactivated influenza vaccine. The gene calls are TRBV20-1 and TRBJ2-5; D perhaps matches TRBD2 (7 bases). The sample here was PBMCs from blood, taken more than 35 days after vaccination. CDR3 DNA sequence: TGCAGTGCTAAAGGGGGGGGCTTAGAGACCCAGTACTTC. This codes for CSAKGGGLETQYF.